The clone carrying this TCR beta chain was seen repeatedly, ten times or more. Antigen unknown. Unsorted whole blood supplied the RNA, and germline DNA was extracted too. This sample is drawn from a study of tumor-infiltrating lymphocytes in primary liver carcinoma. Study-wide background: Patients were men and women aged 30 to 69 years. Samples yielded about 3.5 to 7.5 million productive TCRbeta reads, similar across tissue types. Notes on the study in general: For tumor-adjacent and tumor-blood pairs, overlap was less than that seen for tumor region pairs. Blood's top-250-clone fraction was significantly lower than that of tumors (p = 0.039).

Germline loops: CDR1 MNHEY, CDR2 SVGAGI. The CDR3 sequence is 14 residues long. The germline V and J ends were trimmed by 2 bases and 0 bases, with 8 bases remaining between them. The input was 450 to 500 ng total RNA; TCR beta cDNA was made from it with a constant-region primer. Three rounds of nested multiplex PCR with slightly modified ARM-PCR produced TCR beta libraries. Forward primers for TRBV1-TRBV30 and a C-beta reverse primer served the first two PCR rounds, at about 10 cycles each. MiXCR, run by TCRdb on the multiplex PCR reads, gives a single entry per CDR3 protein. The data hold fewer than 350,000 distinct CDR3 sequences, with roughly 60% observed a single time.

This rearrangement joins TRBV6-5 to TRBJ2-7; D is perhaps TRBD2 (5 bases). The clonotype was recovered from a middle-aged man with primary liver carcinoma and hepatitis B virus infection. The material sequenced was peripheral blood. In DNA form, the CDR3 reads TGTGCCAGCAGTTACAAGCGGTCCTCCTACGAGCAGTACTTC. It is translated as CASSYKRSSYEQYF.